Below are 13 T cell receptor beta chains sequenced from a single sample in a study of beta chain features in type 1 diabetes. Study observations and caveats: Across all four CD4+ subsets, people with type 1 diabetes showed modestly shorter TCRB CDR3s.

The sequenced template was cDNA made from the entire isolated RNA. TCRdb keeps only in-frame clones here, not all; method: immunoSEQ multiplex PCR. The sample contains hundreds of thousands of clones, over 12% of which appear only once. Their recognized antigens are unknown. Input material: naive CD4+ T cells from blood. These receptors were taken from a man younger than 30 with type 1 diabetes.

Only a few counts were recorded for this clone. The rearrangement links TRBV7-2 to TRBJ2-3; the D gene is possibly TRBD1 (5 bases). CDR1 and CDR2 from the germline V gene are SGHTA and FQGNSA. This CDR3 spans 19 amino acids. The germline V and J ends were trimmed by 2 bases and 2 bases, with 23 bases remaining between them. CDR3 amino acids: CASSLWSSGLQGLTDTQYF. Here the CDR3 DNA reads TGTGCCAGCAGCTTATGGTCGAGTGGTTTGCAGGGCCTCACAGATACGCAGTATTTT.

This clone was observed a few times. The V gene is TRBV5-8, the J gene TRBJ1-2; a weak D match, TRBD1 (5 bases). The CDR3 contains 14 residues. V dropped 3 bases and J dropped 7 bases, with 16 bases sitting between them. Per the germline V gene, CDR1 is SGHTS and CDR2 is YDEGEE. The CDR3 DNA reads as TGTGCCAGCAGCTCCACGGGGCTACCGACTGGCTACACCTTC. Its protein product is CASSSTGLPTGYTF.

The sample holds a few counts of this clone. The V gene is TRBV30, the J gene TRBJ2-7; TRBD1 agrees at 8 bases. The CDR3 totals 13 residues. Germline loops: CDR1 GTSNPN, CDR2 SVGIG (reference sequence). J gave up 5 bases and V 5 bases, and 8 bases lay outside the gene matches. In DNA, the CDR3 is TGTGCCTGGTTGGGGACAGGTAAAAACGAGCAGTACTTC. This sequence encodes CAWLGTGKNEQYF.

This clone was detected a few times. The rearrangement joins TRBV5-6 to TRBJ2-7; tentatively, D is TRBD1 or TRBD2 (5 bases each). CDR1 is SGHDT and CDR2 is YYEEEE in the germline V gene. Trimming left V 8 bases short and J 1 base short, with 16 bases between. CDR3 length: 14 amino acids. CDR3 sequence (DNA): TGTGCCAGTCGAGGGGCTAGTGGGTCCTACGAGCAGTACTTC. Translating gives CASRGASGSYEQYF.

This clone was seen only a few times. This chain connects TRBV11-2 to TRBJ2-1, with 9 bases lining up with TRBD1. V lost 3 bases to trimming and J lost 8 bases; unmatched junction nucleotides: 5. Germline CDR1 is SGHAT and CDR2 is FQNNGV. The CDR3 runs to 14 residues. The CDR3 nucleotides read TGTGCCAGCAGCTTTAACAGGGGGCTGGATGAGCAGTTCTTC. This gives the protein CASSFNRGLDEQFF.

This clone was observed a handful of times. The chain uses TRBV4-1 and TRBJ2-1; D is ambiguous. V lost 0 bases to trimming and J lost 7 bases, with 4 bases between them. This CDR3 has 12 residues. Germline lookup yields CDR1 MGHRA and CDR2 YSYEKL. The CDR3 DNA follows: TGCGCCAGCAGCCAAGATAGGAATGAGCAGTTCTTC. This gives the protein CASSQDRNEQFF.

This clone was seen more than once but under ten times. The chain links TRBV7-2 to TRBJ2-7; 9 bases are shared with TRBD1. The junction had 3 bases not matched to a gene; V was cut back by 2 bases and J by 1 base. The germline V gene has CDR1 SGHTA and CDR2 FQGNSA. This CDR3 contains 15 residues. CDR3 residues: CASSLLGQGSYEQYF. In DNA, the CDR3 is TGTGCCAGCAGCTTACTTGGACAGGGGTCCTACGAGCAGTACTTC.

The rearrangement links TRBV25-1 to TRBJ1-3; D remains ambiguous. The CDR3 has 16 residues. V was shortened by 5 bases and J by 2 bases, with 16 bases between the two germline ends. Germline loops: CDR1 MGHDK, CDR2 SYGVNS. CDR3 loop: CASSPFPAFTGNTIYF. The CDR3 DNA reads as TGTGCCAGCAGTCCCTTCCCAGCATTTACTGGAAACACCATATATTTT.

The genes are TRBV29-1 and TRBJ2-3; D ambiguous. Trimming took 4 bases from V and 0 from J, leaving 11 bases between them. The CDR3 spans 14 residues. Per the germline V gene, CDR1 is SQVTM and CDR2 is ANQGSEA. The CDR3 coding sequence is TGCAGCGTTGGACGGTCAACTAGCACAGATACGCAGTATTTT. Translating it yields CSVGRSTSTDTQYF.

This clone turned up a few times. V usage is TRBV5-1 and J usage is TRBJ1-1; 10 positions match TRBD1. The germline V gene has CDR1 SGHRS and CDR2 YFSETQ. V shed 4 bases, J shed 3 bases, and the junction held 12 bases outside the gene matches. The CDR3 totals 17 residues. Written as DNA, the CDR3 is TGCGCCAGCAGCCCACGGGACAGGGGATTTGGGGACACTGAAGCTTTCTTT. This translates into CASSPRDRGFGDTEAFF.

The chain has TRBV5-6 and TRBJ1-2; 8 nucleotides agree with TRBD1. Looked up from germline, CDR1 is SGHDT and CDR2 is YYEEEE. Trimming took 1 base from V and 4 from J; bases not matched to a gene: 3. The CDR3 runs 14 residues. CDR3 residues: CASSLYGTGYGYTF. CDR3 bases: TGTGCCAGCAGCTTGTACGGGACAGGCTATGGCTACACCTTC.

This clone was observed a handful of times. The chain combines TRBV4-2 with TRBJ2-7, with unresolved D. This CDR3 contains 13 residues. Germline-derived CDR1 and CDR2 are LGHNA and YNFKEQ. Between the trimmed V and J ends, which lost 1 base and 1 base, there was a span of 5 bases. The CDR3 bases are TGTGCCAGCAGCCAAGGCAGATCCTACGAGCAGTACTTC. It yields the protein CASSQGRSYEQYF.

The chain is built from TRBV9 and TRBJ2-7; 9 bases align to TRBD1. Trimming at V came to 0 bases and at J to 3 bases, leaving 4 bases not matched to a gene. This CDR3 spans 15 amino acids. Germline assignment: CDR1 SGDLS and CDR2 YYNGEE. The CDR3 region has the DNA TGTGCCAGCAGCGTAGAGGACAGGGGAGGCTACGAGCAGTACTTC. This codes for CASSVEDRGGYEQYF. The full variable domain, completed using reference TRBV9 and TRBJ2-7, is DSGVTQTPKHLITATGQRVTLRCSPRSGDLSVYWYQQSLDQGLQFLIQYYNGEERAKGNILERFSAQQFPDLHSELNLSSLELGDSALYFCASSVEDRGGYEQYFGPGTRLTVT.